This TCR beta chain was captured by sequencing in a study of T cell responses to AZD1222 COVID-19 vaccine. Background on the study: Analysis merged second doses at about 4 or about 12 weeks.

With regard to this clone: Its antigen is not identified.

The method was immunoSEQ multiplex PCR; TCRdb's version includes in-frame clones alone and lacks a portion of them. This table holds around 95,000 clones, 88% found once. General observations from the study: Nearly half of the spike-specific TCRs reportedly recognize variant regions that carry no mutations. Mapped onto spike, vaccine-associated CD4 TCRs spanned it and were dominant at 160-218 and 743-854.

The ends lost 2 bases at V and 5 bases at J; junction bases unmatched: 5. The CDR3 is made up of 15 amino acids. From germline, CDR1 is MNHEY and CDR2 SMNVEV (reference sequence). J is TRBJ1-1 and V is TRBV27, with 10 bases matching TRBD1. The material was peripheral blood, obtained on day 0 of AZD1222 vaccination. The clonotype comes from an adult in good health. As DNA, the CDR3 is TGTGCCAGCAGTTTAGGGGGGACAGGGGTGACTGAAGCTTTCTTT. Encoded protein: CASSLGGTGVTEAFF.